What follows are 18 T cell receptor beta chains derived from one specimen sequenced in a study of tumor and adjacent non-tumor tissue in lung cancer. TCRbeta libraries were built with three rounds of nested PCR, modified from ARM-PCR. TCRdb called the multiplex PCR reads again in MiXCR, with one record for every CDR3 protein. The data show roughly 70,000 distinct CDR3 sequences, with around 70% seen just once and about 30% held by the top ten. RNA was extracted from bulk tissue without any cell sorting. The normal lung tissue was taken more than 3 cm from the tumor edge. The specimen sequenced was distant non-tumor lung tissue. These receptors were taken from a woman between 50 and 59 years old with non-small cell lung cancer.

Remarks on this clonotype: Being one base from a much bigger clone, this may be a read error. The gene calls are TRBV12-3 or TRBV12-4 and TRBJ1-5, with TRBD1 identical over 7 bases. The CDR3 totals 14 residues. CDR3 sequence (DNA): TGTACCAGCAGTTTGTTCAGGGGGGAACAGCCCCAGCATTTT. It specifies CTSSLFRGEQPQHF.

The V gene is TRBV24-1, the J gene TRBJ2-1; TRBD1 matches at 11 bases. The CDR3 runs 16 residues. J lost 8 bases, V lost 2 bases, and 7 bases had no gene match. Germline V lookup: CDR1 KGHDR, CDR2 SFDVKD. CDR3 in DNA: TGTGCCACCAGTGATTCCGGGACAGGGGGAGTTTATGAGCAGTTCTTC. It translates to CATSDSGTGGVYEQFF.

This clonotype was seen a single time. This clone may be a read error of a much larger clone one base away. The rearrangement uses TRBV5-5 and TRBJ2-2; 8 bases are a match to TRBD1. The CDR3 extends over 15 amino acids. Germline CDR1 SGHKS, CDR2 YYEKEE (reference sequence). The CDR3 sequence: CASSKQGVNTEELFF. DNA of the CDR3: TGTGCCAGCAGCAAACAGGGGGTCAACACCGAGGAGCTGTTTTTT.

This clonotype was seen once. The missing conserved phenylalanine or tryptophan at the end of this CDR3 makes a read error likely. This chain links TRBV20-1 with TRBJ2-3; tentative D call: TRBD2 (6 bases). The germline CDR1 and CDR2 sequences are DFQATT and SNEGSKA (reference sequence). This CDR3 has 14 amino acids. As DNA, the CDR3 is TGCAGTACTAGGAAACTAGCAGCTGAGGATACGCAGTATTAT. Translating it yields CSTRKLAAEDTQYY.

In its sample, this clonotype was seen many times. This chain uses TRBV20-1 with TRBJ1-1; no clear D. The germline V gene encodes CDR1 DFQATT and CDR2 SNEGSKA (reference sequence). There are 9 residues in the CDR3. Between the trimmed V and J ends, which lost 4 bases and 7 bases, there was a span of 4 bases. The CDR3, as DNA: TGCAGTGCTACCTATGAAGCTTTCTTT. Translation gives CSATYEAFF.

Of note for this clonotype: One base away lies a much larger clone, so this may be a sequencing read error. V usage is TRBV29-1 and J usage is TRBJ2-5; D uncertain. V shed 2 bases and J shed 1 base, with 5 bases lying between them. The length of the CDR3 is 12 residues. From germline, CDR1 is SQVTM and CDR2 ANQGSEA. The CDR3 DNA reads TGCAGCGTTGAACAGTTCCAAGAGACCCAGTACTTC. This encodes CSVEQFQETQYF.

The chain joins TRBV5-1 to TRBJ2-1, with a possible D match to TRBD2 (6 bases). The CDR3 is 17 amino acids. The V end was cut by 0 bases, the J end by 8 bases, with 21 bases between. The germline V gene has CDR1 SGHRS and CDR2 YFSETQ. The CDR3 DNA sequence: TGCGCCAGCAGCTTGGGAAGTTCTTTGACTAGACCCCATGAGCAGTTCTTC. Translation gives CASSLGSSLTRPHEQFF.

Notes on this clonotype: This is likely a read error, given that the CDR3 carries no conserved phenylalanine or tryptophan at its end. V and J are TRBV11-2 and TRBJ2-1; tentatively, D is TRBD1 or TRBD2 (5 bases each). This CDR3 comprises 15 residues. The germline gives CDR1 SGHAT, CDR2 FQNNGV. V was pared by 4 bases and J by 4 bases, with 14 bases between. The CDR3 region has the DNA TGTGCCAGCAGCTCGGACAAGAGGACTTACAATGAGCAGTTCTGC. Its translation is CASSSDKRTYNEQFC.

This clonotype was recorded at least ten times. This sequence joins TRBV7-2 and TRBJ2-7, with 8 positions matching TRBD2. The CDR3 runs 18 residues. V lost 5 bases, J lost 0 bases, and 15 bases stayed unmatched. Per the germline V gene, CDR1 is SGHTA and CDR2 is FQGNSA. The CDR3 DNA reads TGTGCCAGCAGCATAACCTCCTCCCATAGCGGGAACTCCTACGAGCAGTACTTC. This gives the protein CASSITSSHSGNSYEQYF.

Turning to this clonotype: This CDR3 fails to terminate in the conserved phenylalanine or tryptophan, so it likely reflects a read error. V usage is TRBV6-2 or TRBV6-3 and J usage is TRBJ1-1; the D is unclear. The CDR3 is 13 residues long. Germline lookup yields CDR1 MNHEY and CDR2 SVGEGT. V dropped 8 bases and J dropped 4 bases, with 14 bases sitting between them. CDR3 sequence (DNA): TGTGCCAGCGGCCCTAATTCTGGCACTGAAGCTTTCTCT. It encodes CASGPNSGTEAFS.

This clonotype came up a few times. The V gene is TRBV28, the J gene TRBJ1-2, with D perhaps TRBD1 (5 bases). V shed 4 bases and J shed 0 bases, with 12 bases lying between them. This CDR3 comprises 15 residues. Germline V gene sequence: CDR1 MDHEN, CDR2 SYDVKM. CDR3 DNA: TGTGCCAGCAGTTCCCCCGGACACACTAACTATGGCTACACCTTC. It specifies CASSSPGHTNYGYTF.

This clonotype was picked up one time. This clone may be a read error of a much larger clone one base away. V is TRBV12-3 or TRBV12-4 and J is TRBJ2-7; TRBD1 matches at 9 bases. V was pared by 7 bases and J by 5 bases, with 6 bases of the junction left unmatched. CDR3 length: 13 amino acids. CDR3 DNA: TGTGCCAGCATTCGGACAGGGGCGGACGAGCAGTACTTC. Amino acids: CASIRTGADEQYF.

With regard to this clonotype: One end of the junction varies from germline; a read error may be responsible. The gene calls are TRBV20-1 and TRBJ2-7, with D perhaps TRBD2 (5 bases). Germline values: CDR1 DFQATT, CDR2 SNEGSKA (reference sequence). There are 15 residues in the CDR3. The CDR3 loop is CSARDPRAAGYKQYF. The CDR3 nucleotides read TGCAGTGCTAGAGATCCCCGGGCTGCGGGCTACAAGCAGTACTTC.

About this clonotype: Germline and junction disagree at one end, which may indicate a read error. This chain links TRBV20-1 with TRBJ2-7; 8 bases are a match to TRBD2. The CDR3 totals 17 residues. The germline CDR1 and CDR2 sequences are DFQATT and SNEGSKA (reference sequence). CDR3 sequence reads: CSVRDVAGWNFAYEQHF. The CDR3 region has the DNA TGCAGTGTTAGAGACGTAGCGGGATGGAATTTTGCCTACGAGCAGCACTTC.

As concerns this clonotype: The CDR3 end shows no conserved phenylalanine or tryptophan, and so a read error is likely. Because the CDR3's place on the DNA is in doubt, the DNA is left out and the CDR3 is given as listed by TCRdb. This chain uses TRBV29-1 with TRBJ2-1; TRBD1, the D gene given by the table, was not confirmed from the DNA. Looked up from germline, CDR1 is SQVTM and CDR2 is ANQGSEA. Termini included, the CDR3 measures 14 amino acids. The CDR3 here is CSVRSAGTAYERFL.

This clonotype was seen ten or more times. This chain links TRBV7-8 with TRBJ2-2; 10 bases are a match to TRBD1. CDR1 SGHVS and CDR2 FQNEAQ come from the germline V gene. CDR3 size: 16 residues. V shed 5 bases, J shed 7 bases, and the junction held 10 bases outside the gene matches. The CDR3 protein is CASSKFRDRGHGELFF. The CDR3 region has the DNA TGTGCCAGCAGCAAATTCCGGGACAGGGGACACGGGGAGCTGTTTTTT.

Notes on this clonotype: A much larger clone sits a single nucleotide away, making a read error possible. V and J are TRBV6-1 and TRBJ1-5; D not resolved. CDR1 and CDR2 (germline): MNHNS, SASEGT. The CDR3 consists of 13 residues. The CDR3, as DNA: TGTGCCAACAGTGCTGGGTCGGGTCAGCCCCAGCATTTT. Translating it yields CANSAGSGQPQHF.

As regards this clonotype: An end of the junction does not agree with germline; a read error may underlie this. The V call is TRBV20-1, the J call TRBJ1-1; tentatively, D is TRBD1 (6 bases). The CDR3 is made up of 14 amino acids. Germline V CDR1 and CDR2: DFQATT, SNEGSKA (reference sequence). CDR3 nucleotides: TGCAGTGCCCAGGACAGTTCTTCGAACACTGGAGCTTTCTTT. Its translation: CSAQDSSSNTGAFF.